The clone carrying this T cell receptor beta chain came up once. The CDR3 is made up of 14 amino acids. Germline values: CDR1 MNHEY, CDR2 SVGAGI. Trimming cost V 2 bases and J 7 bases, with 14 bases left between them. The data originate from a study of shared clonotypes between healthy human individuals. Sequenced by immunoSEQ multiplex PCR; TCRdb stores in-frame clones only, minus some. This sample carries millions of clones, approximately 93% of them seen once, and the ten largest clones take 0.39%. This receptor was obtained from a man in his late teens or twenties in good health. Some clones in this sample may be carry-over from other donors' samples. V usage is TRBV6-5 and J usage is TRBJ1-1; D is perhaps TRBD1 (6 bases). The material sequenced was naive CD4+ T cells from PBMCs. Subset in this sample: CD45RA+ positively selected. In DNA form, the CDR3 reads TGTGCCAGCAGTTACGGGGGCTACCCCAGTGAAGCTTTCTTT. Translating gives CASSYGGYPSEAFF.